These 2 T cell receptor beta chains share one sample of origin, sequenced in a study of blood T cells in healthy people across ages. Alongside a J-beta primer mix, a sample-barcoded 5' primer served in a second PCR lasting about 7 to 12 cycles. Using its own MiXCR run on the 5' RACE reads, TCRdb lists one record per CDR3 protein. The data show about 1.8 million distinct CDR3 sequences, less than 50% seen once. Specimen: blood. Receptors were obtained from a woman in her thirties or forties in good health.

This clonotype came up a few times. The rearrangement links TRBV20-1 to TRBJ2-3; 9 bases agree with TRBD2. The CDR3 is made up of 15 amino acids. Germline V lookup: CDR1 DFQATT, CDR2 SNEGSKA (reference sequence). V was clipped by 3 bases and J by 4 bases; unmatched bases: 8. This CDR3 is CSARGLAGIPDTQYF. The CDR3 DNA follows: TGCAGTGCTAGGGGGCTAGCGGGGATCCCAGATACGCAGTATTTT.

The V gene is TRBV3-1, the J gene TRBJ2-5; a possible D gene is TRBD1 (6 bases). The germline V and J ends were trimmed by 8 bases and 1 base, with 14 bases remaining between them. The CDR3 spans 14 residues. Germline CDR1 is LGHDT and CDR2 is YNNKEL (reference sequence). The CDR3 is CASRLQGIQETQYF. Written as DNA, the CDR3 is TGTGCCAGCCGCCTACAGGGAATCCAAGAGACCCAGTACTTC.